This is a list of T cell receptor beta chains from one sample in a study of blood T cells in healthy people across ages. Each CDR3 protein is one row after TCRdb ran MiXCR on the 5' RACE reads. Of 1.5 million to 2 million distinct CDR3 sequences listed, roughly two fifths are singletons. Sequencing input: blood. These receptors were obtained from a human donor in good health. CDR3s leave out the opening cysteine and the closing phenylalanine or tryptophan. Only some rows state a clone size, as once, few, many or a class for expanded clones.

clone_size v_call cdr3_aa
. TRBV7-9 ASSFGGGDGHT
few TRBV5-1 ASSLGTVRYGYT
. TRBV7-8 ASSTRTGRSYEQY
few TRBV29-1 SVEMPGASNEKLF
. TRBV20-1 STSDGGLTSTDTQY
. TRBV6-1 ASSEGVVAGGFYEQY
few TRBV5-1 ASSPTWGSNYGYT
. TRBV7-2 ASKLGGGEKLF
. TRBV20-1 SAPVRSNDHEQY
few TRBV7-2 ASSKLRNSPLH
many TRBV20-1 SARISGANVLT
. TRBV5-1 ASSFEGSYQETQY
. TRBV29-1 SVGVPPTDTQY
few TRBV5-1 ASTPGPQGLRSSTDTQY
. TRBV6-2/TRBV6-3 ASSKLRSNTEAF
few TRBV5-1 ASSLLRGNYNEQF
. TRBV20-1 SARDYDHTGELF
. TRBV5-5 ASSLTVGQPQH
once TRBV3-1 ASSQDETGDYEQY